This TCR beta chain is drawn from a study of T-cell reconstitution after alpha-beta-depleted transplantation in children. This clonotype was seen a few times. The germline V gene has CDR1 SGHDN and CDR2 FVKESK. V lost 1 base and J lost 5, with 8 bases in between. The CDR3 extends over 14 amino acids. As it was prepared, the TCRbeta library received unique molecular identifiers. Each CDR3 protein gets one entry after TCRdb re-called the PCR reads with MiXCR. The sample lists about 340,000 distinct CDR3 sequences, about 9.3% occurring once. The specimen comprised PBMCs from the stem cell graft donor, sampled from the stem cell graft. The chain links TRBV14 to TRBJ2-2; D tentatively reads TRBD1 or TRBD2 (5 bases each). This clonotype originated in a human donor who donated a stem cell graft to a child with acute lymphoblastic leukemia. CDR3 bases: TGTGCCAGCAGCCAAGGTTGGGGGACCGGGGAGCTGTTTTTT. Protein product: CASSQGWGTGELFF.